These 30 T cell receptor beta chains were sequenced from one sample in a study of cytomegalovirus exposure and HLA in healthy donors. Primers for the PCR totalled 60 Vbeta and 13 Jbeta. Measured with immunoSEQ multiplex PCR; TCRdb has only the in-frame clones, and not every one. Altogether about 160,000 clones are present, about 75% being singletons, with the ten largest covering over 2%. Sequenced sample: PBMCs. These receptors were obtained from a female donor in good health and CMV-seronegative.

The CDR3: CAWSADNLNQPQHF. Written as DNA, the CDR3 is TGTGCCTGGAGCGCGGACAACCTCAATCAGCCCCAGCATTTT. The V gene is TRBV30, the J gene TRBJ1-5, with D possibly matching TRBD1 (5 bases). Germline-derived CDR1 and CDR2 are GTSNPN and SVGIG (reference sequence). Deletions cut 3 bases from V and 3 bases from J, with 12 bases between. The CDR3 consists of 14 residues.

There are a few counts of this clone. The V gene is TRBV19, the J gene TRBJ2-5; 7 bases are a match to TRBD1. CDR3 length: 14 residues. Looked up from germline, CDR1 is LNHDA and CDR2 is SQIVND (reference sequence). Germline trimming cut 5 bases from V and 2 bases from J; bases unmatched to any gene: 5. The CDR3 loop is CASSPRDRQETQYF. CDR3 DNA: TGTGCCAGTAGTCCCCGGGACAGACAAGAGACCCAGTACTTC.

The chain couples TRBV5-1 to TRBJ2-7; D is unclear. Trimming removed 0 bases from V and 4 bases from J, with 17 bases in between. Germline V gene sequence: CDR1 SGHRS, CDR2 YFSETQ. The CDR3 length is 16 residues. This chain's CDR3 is CASSLGRGLIVYEQYF. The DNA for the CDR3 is TGCGCCAGCAGCTTGGGAAGAGGCCTTATCGTTTACGAGCAGTACTTC.

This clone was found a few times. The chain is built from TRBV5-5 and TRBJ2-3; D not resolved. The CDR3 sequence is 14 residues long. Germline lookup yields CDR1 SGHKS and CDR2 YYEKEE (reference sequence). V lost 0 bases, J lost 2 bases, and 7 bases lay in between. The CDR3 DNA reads TGTGCCAGCAGCTTGGATCTTTCCACAGATACGCAGTATTTT. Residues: CASSLDLSTDTQYF. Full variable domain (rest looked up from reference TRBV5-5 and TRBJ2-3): DAGVTQSPTHLIKTRGQQVTLRCSPISGHKSVSWYQQVLGQGPQFIFQYYEKEERGRGNFPDRFSARQFPNYSSELNVNALLLGDSALYLCASSLDLSTDTQYFGPGTRLTVL.

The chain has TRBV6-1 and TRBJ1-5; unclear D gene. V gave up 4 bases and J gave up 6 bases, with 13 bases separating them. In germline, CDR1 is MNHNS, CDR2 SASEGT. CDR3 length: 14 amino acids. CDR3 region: CASSGGAVGQPQHF. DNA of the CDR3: TGTGCCAGCAGTGGGGGAGCAGTCGGTCAGCCCCAGCATTTT.

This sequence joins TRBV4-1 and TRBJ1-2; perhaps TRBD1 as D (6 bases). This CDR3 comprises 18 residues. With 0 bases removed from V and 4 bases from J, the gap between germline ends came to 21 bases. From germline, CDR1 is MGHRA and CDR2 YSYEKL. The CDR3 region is CASSQDEYRARNLYGYTF. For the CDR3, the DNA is TGCGCCAGCAGCCAAGATGAATACAGGGCCCGCAACCTCTATGGCTACACCTTC.

DNA of the CDR3: TGCGCCAGCAGCCTCCTAGGTACAACTGGGGCCAACGTCCTGACTTTC. As protein: CASSLLGTTGANVLTF. The chain combines TRBV4-1 with TRBJ2-6; D is uncertain. CDR1 MGHRA and CDR2 YSYEKL come from the germline V gene. CDR3 length equals 16 residues. Trimming removed 4 bases at V and 2 bases at J, with 12 bases between.

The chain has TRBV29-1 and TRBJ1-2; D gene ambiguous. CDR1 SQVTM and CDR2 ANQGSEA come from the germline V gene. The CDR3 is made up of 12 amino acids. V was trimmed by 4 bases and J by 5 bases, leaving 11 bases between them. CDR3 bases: TGCAGCGTTGGGGCCCACGAGTATGGCTACACCTTC. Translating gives CSVGAHEYGYTF.

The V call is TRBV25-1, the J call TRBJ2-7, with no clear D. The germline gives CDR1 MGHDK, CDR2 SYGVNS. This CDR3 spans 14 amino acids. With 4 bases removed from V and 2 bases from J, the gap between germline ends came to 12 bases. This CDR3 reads CASSGQNPTYEQYF. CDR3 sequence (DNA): TGTGCCAGCAGTGGTCAGAACCCAACCTACGAGCAGTACTTC.

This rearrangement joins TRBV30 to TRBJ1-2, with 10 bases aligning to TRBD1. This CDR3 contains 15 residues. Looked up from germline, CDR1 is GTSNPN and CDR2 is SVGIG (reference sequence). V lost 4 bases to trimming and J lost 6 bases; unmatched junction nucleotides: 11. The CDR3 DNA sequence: TGTGCCTGGAAGGTTAGCGGGACAGGGGTTAATGGCTACACCTTC. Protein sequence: CAWKVSGTGVNGYTF.

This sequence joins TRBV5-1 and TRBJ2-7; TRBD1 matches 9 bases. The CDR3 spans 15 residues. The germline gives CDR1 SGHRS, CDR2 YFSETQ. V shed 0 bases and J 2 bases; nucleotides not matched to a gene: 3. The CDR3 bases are TGCGCCAGCAGCTTGGGGACAGGGGACACCTACGAGCAGTACTTC. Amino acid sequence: CASSLGTGDTYEQYF.

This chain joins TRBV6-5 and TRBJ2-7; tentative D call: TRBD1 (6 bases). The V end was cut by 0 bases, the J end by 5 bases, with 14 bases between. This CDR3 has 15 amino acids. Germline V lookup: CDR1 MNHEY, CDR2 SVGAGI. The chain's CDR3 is CASSYSRQGRDEQYF. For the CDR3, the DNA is TGTGCCAGCAGTTACTCTCGGCAGGGGAGAGACGAGCAGTACTTC.

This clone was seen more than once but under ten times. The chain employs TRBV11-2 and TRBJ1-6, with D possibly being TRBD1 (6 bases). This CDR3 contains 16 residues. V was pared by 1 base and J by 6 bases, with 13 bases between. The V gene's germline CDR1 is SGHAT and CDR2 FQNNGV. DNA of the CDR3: TGTGCCAGCAGCTTAGGAATGTTAGGGGGTAATTCACCCCTCCACTTT. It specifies CASSLGMLGGNSPLHF.

Written as DNA, the CDR3 is TGTGCCAGCAGCTTAGTCGGGGAGCAGTACTTC. Protein product: CASSLVGEQYF. The chain combines TRBV13 with TRBJ2-7; D unresolved. From germline, CDR1 is PRHDT and CDR2 FYEKMQ (reference sequence). The CDR3 covers 11 residues. The V end lost 1 base, the J end lost 7 bases, and 5 bases lay between the germline ends. Full variable domain (rest looked up from reference TRBV13 and TRBJ2-7): AAGVIQSPRHLIKEKRETATLKCYPIPRHDTVYWYQQGPGQDPQFLISFYEKMQSDKGSIPDRFSAQQFSDYHSELNMSSLELGDSALYFCASSLVGEQYFGPGTRLTVT.

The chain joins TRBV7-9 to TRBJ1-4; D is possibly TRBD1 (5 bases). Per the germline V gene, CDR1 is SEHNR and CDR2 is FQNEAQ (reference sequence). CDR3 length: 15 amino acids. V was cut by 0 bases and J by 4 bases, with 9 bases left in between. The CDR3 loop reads CASSLASGVNEKLFF. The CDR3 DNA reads TGTGCCAGCAGCTTAGCGTCGGGGGTTAATGAAAAACTGTTTTTT.

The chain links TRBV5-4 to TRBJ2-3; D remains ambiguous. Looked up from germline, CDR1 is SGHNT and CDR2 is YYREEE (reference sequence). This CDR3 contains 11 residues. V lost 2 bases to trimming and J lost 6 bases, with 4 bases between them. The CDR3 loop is CASSFYDTQYF. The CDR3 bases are TGTGCCAGCAGCTTCTACGATACGCAGTATTTT.

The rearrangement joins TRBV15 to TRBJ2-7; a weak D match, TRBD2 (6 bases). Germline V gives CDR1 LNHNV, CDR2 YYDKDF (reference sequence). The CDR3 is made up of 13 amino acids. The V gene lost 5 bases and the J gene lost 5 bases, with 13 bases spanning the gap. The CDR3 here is CATSARRGNEQYF. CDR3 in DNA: TGTGCCACCAGCGCCCGCCGCGGGAACGAGCAGTACTTC.

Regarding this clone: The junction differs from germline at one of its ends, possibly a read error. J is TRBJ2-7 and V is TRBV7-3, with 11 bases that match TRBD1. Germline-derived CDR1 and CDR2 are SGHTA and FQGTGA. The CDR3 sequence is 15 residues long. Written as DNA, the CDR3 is TGTGCCAGCAGCTCGTGGACAGGGGGCTCCTACGAGCGGTACTTC. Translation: CASSSWTGGSYERYF.

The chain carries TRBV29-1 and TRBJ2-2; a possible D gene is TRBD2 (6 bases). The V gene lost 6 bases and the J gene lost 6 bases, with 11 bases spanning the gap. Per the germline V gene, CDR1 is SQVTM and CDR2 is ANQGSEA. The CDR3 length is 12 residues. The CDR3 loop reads CSVLRGSGELFF. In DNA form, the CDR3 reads TGCAGCGTCCTGCGGGGTTCCGGGGAGCTGTTTTTT.

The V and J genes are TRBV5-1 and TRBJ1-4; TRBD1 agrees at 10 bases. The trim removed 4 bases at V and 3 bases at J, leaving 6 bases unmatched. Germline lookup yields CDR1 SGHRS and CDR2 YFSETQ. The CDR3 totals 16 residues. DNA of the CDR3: TGCGCCAGCAGCATGGACAGGGGGGGGTCTAATGAAAAACTGTTTTTT. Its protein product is CASSMDRGGSNEKLFF.

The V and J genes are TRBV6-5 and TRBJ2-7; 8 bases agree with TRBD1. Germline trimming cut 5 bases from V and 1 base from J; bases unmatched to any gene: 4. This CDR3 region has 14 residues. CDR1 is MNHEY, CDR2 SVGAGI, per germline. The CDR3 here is CASSLGQGSYEQYF. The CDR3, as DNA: TGTGCCAGCAGTCTCGGACAGGGATCCTACGAGCAGTACTTC.

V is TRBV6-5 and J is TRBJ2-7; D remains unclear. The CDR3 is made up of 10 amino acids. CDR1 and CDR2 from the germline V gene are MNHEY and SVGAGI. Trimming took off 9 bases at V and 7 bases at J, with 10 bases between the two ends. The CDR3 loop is CARITREQYF. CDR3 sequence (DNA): TGTGCCAGGATTACTCGGGAGCAGTACTTC.

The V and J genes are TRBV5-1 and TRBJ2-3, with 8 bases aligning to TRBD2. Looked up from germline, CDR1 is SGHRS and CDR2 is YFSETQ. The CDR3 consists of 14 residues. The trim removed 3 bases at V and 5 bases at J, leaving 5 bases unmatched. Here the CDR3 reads CASSWRGAGDTQYF. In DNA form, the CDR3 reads TGCGCCAGCAGCTGGCGGGGGGCGGGAGATACGCAGTATTTT.

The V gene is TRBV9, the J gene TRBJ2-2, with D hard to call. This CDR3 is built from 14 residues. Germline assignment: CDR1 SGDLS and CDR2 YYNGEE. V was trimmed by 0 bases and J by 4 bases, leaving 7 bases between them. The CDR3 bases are TGTGCCAGCAGCGTAGGAGGATCCACCGGGGAGCTGTTTTTT. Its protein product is CASSVGGSTGELFF.

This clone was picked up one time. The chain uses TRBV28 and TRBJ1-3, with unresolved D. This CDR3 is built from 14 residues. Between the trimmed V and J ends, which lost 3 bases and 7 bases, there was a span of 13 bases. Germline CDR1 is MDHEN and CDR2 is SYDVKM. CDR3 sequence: CASSFHSGWNTIYF. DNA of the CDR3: TGTGCCAGCAGTTTTCACAGTGGTTGGAACACCATATATTTT.

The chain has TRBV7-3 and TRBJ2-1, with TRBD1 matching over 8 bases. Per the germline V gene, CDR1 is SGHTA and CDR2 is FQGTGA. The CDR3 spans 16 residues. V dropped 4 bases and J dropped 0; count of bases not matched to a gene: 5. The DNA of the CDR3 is TGTGCCAGCAGCTCCTCCGGGACAGGCTCCTACAATGAGCAGTTCTTC. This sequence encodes CASSSSGTGSYNEQFF.

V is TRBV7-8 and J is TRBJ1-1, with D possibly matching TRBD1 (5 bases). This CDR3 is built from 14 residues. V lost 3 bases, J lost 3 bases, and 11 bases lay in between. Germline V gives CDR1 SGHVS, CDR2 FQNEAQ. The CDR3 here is CASSFLGGDTEAFF. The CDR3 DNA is TGTGCCAGCAGCTTTTTAGGAGGGGACACTGAAGCTTTCTTT.

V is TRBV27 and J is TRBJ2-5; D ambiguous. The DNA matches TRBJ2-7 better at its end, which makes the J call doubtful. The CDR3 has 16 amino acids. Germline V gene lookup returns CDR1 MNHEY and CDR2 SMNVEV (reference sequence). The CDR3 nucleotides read TGTGCCAGCAGTCCCCATCAATCTCCCGACATCTACGAGCAGTACTTC. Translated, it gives CASSPHQSPDIYEQYF.

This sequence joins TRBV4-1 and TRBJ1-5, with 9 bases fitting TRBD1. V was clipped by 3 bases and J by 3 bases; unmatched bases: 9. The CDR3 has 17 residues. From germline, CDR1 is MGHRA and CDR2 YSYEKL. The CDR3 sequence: CASSQRDYRGHNQPQHF. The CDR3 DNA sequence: TGCGCCAGCAGCCAGAGAGATTACAGGGGGCACAATCAGCCCCAGCATTTT.

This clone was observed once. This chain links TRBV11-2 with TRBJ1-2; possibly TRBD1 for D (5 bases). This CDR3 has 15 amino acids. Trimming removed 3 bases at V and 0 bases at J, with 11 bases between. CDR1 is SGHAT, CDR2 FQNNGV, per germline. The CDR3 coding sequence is TGTGCCAGCAGCTTCCGACAGTCAGCTAACTATGGCTACACCTTC. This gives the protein CASSFRQSANYGYTF. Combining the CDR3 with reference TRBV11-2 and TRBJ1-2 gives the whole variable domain EAGVAQSPRYKIIEKRQSVAFWCNPISGHATLYWYQQILGQGPKLLIQFQNNGVVDDSQLPKDRFSAERLKGVDSTLKIQPAKLEDSAVYLCASSFRQSANYGYTFGSGTRLTVV.